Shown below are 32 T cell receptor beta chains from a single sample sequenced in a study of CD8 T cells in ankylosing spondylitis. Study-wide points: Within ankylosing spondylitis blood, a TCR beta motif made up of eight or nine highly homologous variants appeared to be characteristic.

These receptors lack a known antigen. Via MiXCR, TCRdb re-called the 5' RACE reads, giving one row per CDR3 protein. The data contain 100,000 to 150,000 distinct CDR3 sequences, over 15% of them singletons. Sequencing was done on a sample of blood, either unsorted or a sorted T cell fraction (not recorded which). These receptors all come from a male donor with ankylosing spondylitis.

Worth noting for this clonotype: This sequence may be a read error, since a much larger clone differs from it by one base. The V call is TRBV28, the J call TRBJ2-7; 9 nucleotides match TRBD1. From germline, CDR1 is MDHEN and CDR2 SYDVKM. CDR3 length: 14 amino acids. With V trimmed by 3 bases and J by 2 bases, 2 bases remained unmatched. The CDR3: CASSFRTGAYEQYF. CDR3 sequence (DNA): TGTGCCAGCAGTTTCCGGACAGGGGCCTACGAGCAGTACTTC.

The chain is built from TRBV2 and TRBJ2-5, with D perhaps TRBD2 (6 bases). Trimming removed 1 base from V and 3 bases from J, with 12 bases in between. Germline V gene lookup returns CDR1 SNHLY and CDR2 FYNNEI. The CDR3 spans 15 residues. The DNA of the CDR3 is TGTGCCAGCAGTGAAGTGTTGCGGGGTGAAGAGACCCAGTACTTC. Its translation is CASSEVLRGEETQYF.

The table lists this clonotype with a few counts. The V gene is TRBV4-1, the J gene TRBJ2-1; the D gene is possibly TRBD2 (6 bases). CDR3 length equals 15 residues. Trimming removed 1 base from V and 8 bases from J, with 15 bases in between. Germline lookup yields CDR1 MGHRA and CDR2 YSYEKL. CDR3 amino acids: CASSQAGVPAYEQFF. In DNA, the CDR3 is TGCGCCAGCAGCCAAGCGGGAGTGCCCGCTTATGAGCAGTTCTTC.

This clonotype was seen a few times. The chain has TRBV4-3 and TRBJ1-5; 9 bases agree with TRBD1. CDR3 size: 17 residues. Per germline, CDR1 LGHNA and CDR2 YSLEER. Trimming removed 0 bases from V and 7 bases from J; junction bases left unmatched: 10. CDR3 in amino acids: CASSQDLWDREDQPQHF. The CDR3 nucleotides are TGCGCCAGCAGCCAAGATCTATGGGACAGGGAAGACCAGCCCCAGCATTTT.

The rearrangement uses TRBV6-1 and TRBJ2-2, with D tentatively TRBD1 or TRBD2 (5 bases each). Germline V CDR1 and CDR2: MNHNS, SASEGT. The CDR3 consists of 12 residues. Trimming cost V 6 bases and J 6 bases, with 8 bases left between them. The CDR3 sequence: CASRGEAGELFF. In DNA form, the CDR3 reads TGTGCCAGCAGGGGGGAAGCCGGGGAGCTGTTTTTT.

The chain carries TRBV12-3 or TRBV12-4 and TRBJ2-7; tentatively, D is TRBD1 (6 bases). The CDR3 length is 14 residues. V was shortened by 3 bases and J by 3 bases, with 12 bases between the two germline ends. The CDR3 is CASSFEGVDYEQYF. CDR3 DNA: TGTGCCAGCAGTTTCGAGGGGGTGGACTACGAGCAGTACTTC.

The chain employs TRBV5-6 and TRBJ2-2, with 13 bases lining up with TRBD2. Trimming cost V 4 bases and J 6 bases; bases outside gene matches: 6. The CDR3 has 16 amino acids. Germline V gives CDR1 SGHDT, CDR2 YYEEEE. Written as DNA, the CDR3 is TGTGCCAGCAGCACGCCGGGACTAGCGGGACCCGGGGAGCTGTTTTTT. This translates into CASSTPGLAGPGELFF.

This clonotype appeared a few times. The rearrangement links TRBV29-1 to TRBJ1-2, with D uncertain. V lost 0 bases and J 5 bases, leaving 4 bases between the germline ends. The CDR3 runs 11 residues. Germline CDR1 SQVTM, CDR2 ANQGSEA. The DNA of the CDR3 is TGCAGCGTTGAAGATCGTTATGGCTACACCTTC. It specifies CSVEDRYGYTF.

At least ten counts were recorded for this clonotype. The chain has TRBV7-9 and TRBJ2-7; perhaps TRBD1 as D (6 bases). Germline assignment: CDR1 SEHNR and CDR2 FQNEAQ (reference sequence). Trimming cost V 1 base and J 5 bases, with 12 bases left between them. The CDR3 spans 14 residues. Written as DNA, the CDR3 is TGTGCCAGCAGCTTAGTAGAGGGGACAAACGAGCAGTACTTC. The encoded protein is CASSLVEGTNEQYF.

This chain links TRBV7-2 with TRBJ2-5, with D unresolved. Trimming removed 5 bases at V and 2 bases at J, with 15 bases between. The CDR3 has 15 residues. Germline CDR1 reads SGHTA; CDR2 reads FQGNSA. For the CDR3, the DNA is TGTGCCAGCAGCCCCCCGGGCCAGGAGCAAGAGACCCAGTACTTC. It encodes CASSPPGQEQETQYF.

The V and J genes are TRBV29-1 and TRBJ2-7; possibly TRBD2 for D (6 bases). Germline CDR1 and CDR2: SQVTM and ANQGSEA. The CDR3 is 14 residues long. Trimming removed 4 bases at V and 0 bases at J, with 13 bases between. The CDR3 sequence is CSVGSGRSSYEQYF. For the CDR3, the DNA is TGCAGCGTTGGGTCTGGGAGGAGCTCCTACGAGCAGTACTTC.

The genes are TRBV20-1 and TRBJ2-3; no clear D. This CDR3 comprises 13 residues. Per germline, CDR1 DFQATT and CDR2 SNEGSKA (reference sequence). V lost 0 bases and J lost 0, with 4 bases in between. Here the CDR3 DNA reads TGCAGTGCTAGAGATCAGAGCACAGATACGCAGTATTTT. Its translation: CSARDQSTDTQYF.

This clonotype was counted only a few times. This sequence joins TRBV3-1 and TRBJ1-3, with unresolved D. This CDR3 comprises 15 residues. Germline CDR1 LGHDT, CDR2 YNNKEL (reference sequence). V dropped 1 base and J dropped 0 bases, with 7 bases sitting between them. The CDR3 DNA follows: TGTGCCAGCAGCCAAGGGCCCTACTCTGGAAACACCATATATTTT. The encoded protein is CASSQGPYSGNTIYF.

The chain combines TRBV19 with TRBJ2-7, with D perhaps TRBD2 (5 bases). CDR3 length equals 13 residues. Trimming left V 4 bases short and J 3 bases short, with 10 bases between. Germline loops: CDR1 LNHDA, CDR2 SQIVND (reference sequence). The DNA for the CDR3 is TGTGCCAGTAGTACGATTCGGGGCTACGAGCAGTACTTC. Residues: CASSTIRGYEQYF.

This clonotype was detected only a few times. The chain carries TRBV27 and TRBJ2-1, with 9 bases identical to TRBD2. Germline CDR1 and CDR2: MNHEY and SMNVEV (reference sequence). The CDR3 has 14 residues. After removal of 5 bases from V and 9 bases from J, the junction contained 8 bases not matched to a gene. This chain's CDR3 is CASSPSGLAIEQFF. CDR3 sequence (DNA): TGTGCCAGCAGTCCCTCGGGACTAGCAATTGAGCAGTTCTTC.

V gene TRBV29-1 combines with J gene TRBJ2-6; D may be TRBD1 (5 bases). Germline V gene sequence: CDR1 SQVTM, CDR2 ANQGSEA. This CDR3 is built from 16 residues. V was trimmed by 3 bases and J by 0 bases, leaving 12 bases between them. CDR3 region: CSVDGHLGSGANVLTF. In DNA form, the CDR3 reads TGCAGCGTTGACGGACACTTAGGCTCTGGGGCCAACGTCCTGACTTTC.

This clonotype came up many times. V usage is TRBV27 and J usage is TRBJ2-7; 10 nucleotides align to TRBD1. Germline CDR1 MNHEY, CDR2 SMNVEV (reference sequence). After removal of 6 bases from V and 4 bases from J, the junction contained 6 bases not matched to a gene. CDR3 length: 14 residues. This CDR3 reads CASSPGTGDYEQYF. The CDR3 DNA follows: TGTGCCAGCAGCCCCGGGACAGGGGATTACGAGCAGTACTTC.

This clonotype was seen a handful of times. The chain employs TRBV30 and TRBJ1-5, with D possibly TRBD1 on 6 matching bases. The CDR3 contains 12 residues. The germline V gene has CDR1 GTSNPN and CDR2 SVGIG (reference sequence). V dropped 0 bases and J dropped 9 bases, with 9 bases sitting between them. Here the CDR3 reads CAWSVRGAPQHF. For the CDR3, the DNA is TGTGCCTGGAGTGTTAGGGGGGCGCCCCAGCATTTT.

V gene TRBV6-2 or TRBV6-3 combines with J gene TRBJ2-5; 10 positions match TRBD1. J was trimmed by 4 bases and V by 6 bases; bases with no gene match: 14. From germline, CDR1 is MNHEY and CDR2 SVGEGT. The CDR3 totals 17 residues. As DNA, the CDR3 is TGTGCCAGCAGCGCGGCGCCGGGACAGGGGATTGGAGAGACCCAGTACTTC. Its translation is CASSAAPGQGIGETQYF.

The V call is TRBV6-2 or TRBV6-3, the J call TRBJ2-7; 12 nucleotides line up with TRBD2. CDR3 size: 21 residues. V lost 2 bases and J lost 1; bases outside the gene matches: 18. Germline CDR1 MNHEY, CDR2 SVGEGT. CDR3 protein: CASSYPPSPGTSGPSSYEQYF. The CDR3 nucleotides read TGTGCCAGCAGTTACCCCCCAAGTCCCGGGACTAGCGGGCCTTCTTCCTACGAGCAGTACTTC.

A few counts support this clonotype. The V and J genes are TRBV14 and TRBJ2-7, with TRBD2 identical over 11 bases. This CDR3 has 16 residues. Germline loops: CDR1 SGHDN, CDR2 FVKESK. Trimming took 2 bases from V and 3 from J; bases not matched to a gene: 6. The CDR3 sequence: CASSQRRTSGRYEQYF. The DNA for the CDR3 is TGTGCCAGCAGCCAACGAAGGACTAGCGGGCGCTACGAGCAGTACTTC.

The CDR3, as DNA: TGCGCCAGCAGCCAAGAAAAAGGACTAGCGGACGATACGCAGTATTTT. Translated: CASSQEKGLADDTQYF. This rearrangement joins TRBV4-3 to TRBJ2-3, with 10 positions matching TRBD2. CDR3 length equals 16 residues. The V and J ends lost 0 bases and 6 bases, in that order; junction bases with no gene match: 6. Germline assignment: CDR1 LGHNA and CDR2 YSLEER.

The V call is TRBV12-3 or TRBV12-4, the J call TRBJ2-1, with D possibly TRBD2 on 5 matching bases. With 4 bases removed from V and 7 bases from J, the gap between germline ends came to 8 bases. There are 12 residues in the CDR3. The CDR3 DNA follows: TGTGCCAGCAGTTGGACTCGGAATGAGCAGTTCTTC. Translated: CASSWTRNEQFF.

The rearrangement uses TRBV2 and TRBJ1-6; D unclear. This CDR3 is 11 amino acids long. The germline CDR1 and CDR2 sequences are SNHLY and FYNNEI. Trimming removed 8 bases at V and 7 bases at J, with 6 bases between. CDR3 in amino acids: CASARNSPLHF. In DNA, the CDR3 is TGTGCCAGCGCAAGGAATTCACCCCTCCACTTT.

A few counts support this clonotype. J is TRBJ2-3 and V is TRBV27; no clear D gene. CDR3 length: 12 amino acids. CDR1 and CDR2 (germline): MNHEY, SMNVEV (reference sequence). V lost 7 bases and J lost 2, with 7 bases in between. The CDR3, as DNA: TGTGCCAGCACCGACTCCACAGATACGCAGTATTTT. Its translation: CASTDSTDTQYF.

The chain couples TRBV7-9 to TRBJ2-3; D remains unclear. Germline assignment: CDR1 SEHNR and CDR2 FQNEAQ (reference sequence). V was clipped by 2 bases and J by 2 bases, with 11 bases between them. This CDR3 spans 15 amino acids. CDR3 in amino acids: CASSLPRLVTDTQYF. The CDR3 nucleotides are TGTGCCAGCAGCTTACCCCGTTTAGTCACAGATACGCAGTATTTT.

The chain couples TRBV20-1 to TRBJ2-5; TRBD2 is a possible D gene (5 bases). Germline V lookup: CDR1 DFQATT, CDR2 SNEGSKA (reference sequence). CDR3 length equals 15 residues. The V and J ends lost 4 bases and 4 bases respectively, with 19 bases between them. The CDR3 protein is CSANLHLAGPETQYF. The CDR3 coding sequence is TGCAGTGCTAACCTCCATTTGGCGGGCCCAGAGACCCAGTACTTC.

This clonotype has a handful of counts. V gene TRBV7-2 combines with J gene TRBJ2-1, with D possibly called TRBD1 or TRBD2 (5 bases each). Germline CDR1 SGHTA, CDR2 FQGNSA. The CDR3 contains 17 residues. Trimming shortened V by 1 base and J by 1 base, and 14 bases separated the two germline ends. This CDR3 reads CASSLVGTEISYNEQFF. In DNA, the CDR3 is TGTGCCAGCAGCTTAGTAGGGACCGAAATTTCCTACAATGAGCAGTTCTTC. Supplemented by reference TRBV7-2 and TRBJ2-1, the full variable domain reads GAGVSQSPSNKVTEKGKDVELRCDPISGHTALYWYRQSLGQGLEFLIYFQGNSAPDKSGLPSDRFSAERTGGSVSTLTIQRTQQEDSAVYLCASSLVGTEISYNEQFFGPGTRLTVL.

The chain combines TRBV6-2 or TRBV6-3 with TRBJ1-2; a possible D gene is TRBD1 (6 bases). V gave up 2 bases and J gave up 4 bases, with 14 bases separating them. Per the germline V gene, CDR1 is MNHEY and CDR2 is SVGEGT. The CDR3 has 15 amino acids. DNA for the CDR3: TGTGCCAGCAGTTACGAACAGGGAGGATTCTATGGCTACACCTTC. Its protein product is CASSYEQGGFYGYTF.

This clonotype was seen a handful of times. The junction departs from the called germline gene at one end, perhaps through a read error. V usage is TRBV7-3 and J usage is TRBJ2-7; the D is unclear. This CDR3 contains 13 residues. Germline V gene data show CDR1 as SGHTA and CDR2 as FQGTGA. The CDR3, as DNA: TGTGCCAGCAGCCTAACTGGGTCCCACGAGCAGTACTTC. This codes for CASSLTGSHEQYF. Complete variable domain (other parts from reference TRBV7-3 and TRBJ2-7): GAGVSQTPSNKVTEKGKYVELRCDPISGHTALYWYRQSLGQGPEFLIYFQGTGAADDSGLPNDRFFAVRPEGSVSTLKIQRTERGDSAVYLCASSLTGSHEQYFGPGTRLTVT.

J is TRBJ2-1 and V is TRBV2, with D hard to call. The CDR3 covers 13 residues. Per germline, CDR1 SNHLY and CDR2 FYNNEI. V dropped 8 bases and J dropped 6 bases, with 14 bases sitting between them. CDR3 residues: CASQLLSTNEQFF. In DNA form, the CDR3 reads TGTGCCAGCCAACTCCTCAGTACCAATGAGCAGTTCTTC. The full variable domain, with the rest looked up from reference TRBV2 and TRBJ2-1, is EPEVTQTPSHQVTQMGQEVILRCVPISNHLYFYWYRQILGQKVEFLVSFYNNEISEKSEIFDDQFSVERPDGSNFTLKIRSTKLEDSAMYFCASQLLSTNEQFFGPGTRLTVL.

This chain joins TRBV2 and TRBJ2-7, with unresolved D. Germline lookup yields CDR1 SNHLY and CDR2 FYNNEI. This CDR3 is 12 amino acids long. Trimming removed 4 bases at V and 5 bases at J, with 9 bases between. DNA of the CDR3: TGTGCCAGCAGTGCGTGGAAGGACGAGCAGTACTTC. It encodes CASSAWKDEQYF.